The subject of this entry is one T cell receptor (beta chain). The antigen it recognizes is unknown. Qualities for individual bases were not recorded, and no much larger clone is one base off. The sample comes from a study of blood T cell repertoires in COVID-19 (dated by TCRdb to 2019 to 2021). As for the study more broadly: Samples from collaborators originated in the United States, Italy and Spain and spanned both the acute and convalescent phases of COVID-19. The prospective study material was composed of cDNA or gDNA derived from T cells, B-cell-depleted T cells, or PBMCs. The dataset comprised deeply sampled blood TCRbeta repertoires from subjects exposed to, actively infected with, or recovered from COVID-19. The repertoires were released in a freely available public database intended as a resource for research on the immune response to SARS-CoV-2. The samples were drawn from two sources: the first 160 participants of the ongoing ImmuneRACE study, and fewer than 1,500 subjects contributed by 6 global collaborators. A de-identified subject ID, COVID-19 status, age in years and sex were almost always included in the sample metadata. HLA class I and class II types, where available, came from metadata supplied by the sample provider rather than from assay-based typing.

Each collaborating institution followed its own protocols to collect whole blood in K2EDTA tubes. For TCRbeta analysis, collaborators shipped samples in one of three forms: frozen whole blood, isolated PBMCs, or DNA extracted from either of those sample types. TCRbeta CDR3 regions were amplified from genomic DNA using the immunoSEQ Assay, a bias-controlled multiplex PCR. Regarding the original processing steps: The number of nucleated cells in each sample was estimated from the amplification of reference gene primers within the assay. Sequence reads were collapsed and filtered to measure the absolute abundance of every unique TCRbeta CDR3 rearrangement. For each sample, productive Simpson clonality was calculated by taking the square root of Simpson's diversity index across productive rearrangements. What TCRdb holds here is the immuneACCESS table cut down to in-frame rearrangements. Part of the clones is not present; checked against another copy, under half of the missing clones reflect an unresolved V gene, and the others are unexplained. The DNA was the basis for D and trimming; V, J and clone size are from that table. The sample yields roughly 32,000 clones; roughly 93% were counted once. The top ten clonotypes cover over 0.85% of the sample.

Overall results and qualifications from the work: The amount of clinical and demographic metadata varied by source and participant and was provided uncurated.

The sequenced sample consisted of peripheral blood. This sequence was found in a male donor with active COVID-19.

This receptor carries the CDR3 CASSHRNDRAGNSPLHF. In nucleotides, the sequence is TGCGCCAGCAGCCACCGCAATGACAGGGCGGGGAATTCACCCCTCCACTTT. The chain is assembled from TRBV4-3 and TRBJ1-6, with 7 bases in between that match TRBD1. Sequences LGHNA (CDR1) and YSLEER (CDR2) are obtained from the germline V gene. The junction shows trimming of 3 bases on V and 7 bases on J, and the gene matches do not reach 12 bases of it. The CDR3 runs 17 amino acids, cysteine and phenylalanine included. Of all the DNA, just the CDR3 is kept, 51 bases in frame from base 1.